This paragraph covers one T cell receptor beta chain sequence. The antigen remains undetermined. The sample originates from a study of post-analysis software for immune sequencing data. Study results and limitations: People with multiple sclerosis had a significantly lower normalized Chao1 diversity than controls did. The study found TRBV5-6, TRBV5-1 and TRBV20-1 among five or six TRBV segments more frequent in patients than controls. Analysis by F measure revealed that same-batch samples clustered strongly together.

The CDR3 contains 14 residues. Germline lookup yields CDR1 ENHRY and CDR2 SYGVKD. Unique molecular identifiers were built into the TCR beta cDNA libraries. Roughly 500,000 cDNA molecules came from about 1 to 10 million T cells. TCRdb passed the PCR reads through MiXCR, listing each CDR3 protein once. The sample has hundreds of thousands of distinct CDR3 sequences; around 44% are singletons. Material for sequencing was blood. This rearrangement joins TRBV10-3 to TRBJ1-1, with a tentative D call TRBD1 (6 bases). This TCR came from a girl between 5 and 17 years old with multiple sclerosis. CDR3 nucleotides: TGTGTCGCTATCTCCGGGGGCGCGAACACTGAAGCTTTCTTT. As protein: CVAISGGANTEAFF.